Given below is one T cell receptor beta chain in context. This sample was taken from a study of cytomegalovirus exposure and HLA in healthy donors. V dropped 3 bases and J dropped 1; count of bases not matched to a gene: 5. The length of the CDR3 is 16 residues. The germline CDR1 and CDR2 sequences are SGHNT and YYREEE (reference sequence). The study ran its PCR with 60 Vbeta and 13 Jbeta primers. Sequenced by immunoSEQ multiplex PCR; TCRdb stores in-frame clones only, minus some. The sample contains hundreds of thousands of clones, 70% to 85% of which appear only once. This receptor was obtained from a middle-aged woman in good health and CMV-seronegative. The rearrangement uses TRBV5-4 and TRBJ2-2; TRBD1 matches 8 bases. The sample comprised PBMCs. The CDR3 region has the DNA TGTGCCAGCAGCTCCCGGACAGGGATGAACACCGGGGAGCTGTTTTTT. It translates to CASSSRTGMNTGELFF.